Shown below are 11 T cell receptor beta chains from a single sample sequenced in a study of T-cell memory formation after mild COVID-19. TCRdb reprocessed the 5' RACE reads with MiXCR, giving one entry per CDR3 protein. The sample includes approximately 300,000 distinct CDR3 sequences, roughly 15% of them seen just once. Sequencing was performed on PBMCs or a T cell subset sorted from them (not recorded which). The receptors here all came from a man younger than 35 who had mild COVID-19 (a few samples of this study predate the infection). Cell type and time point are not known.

The CDR3 reads CASSLLGQGAFF. DNA for the CDR3: TGTGCCAGCAGTTTATTGGGTCAGGGTGCTTTCTTT. The chain employs TRBV28 and TRBJ1-1; D possibly corresponds to TRBD1 (5 bases). With 1 base removed from V and 11 bases from J, the gap between germline ends came to 11 bases. This CDR3 is built from 12 residues. Germline V gives CDR1 MDHEN, CDR2 SYDVKM.

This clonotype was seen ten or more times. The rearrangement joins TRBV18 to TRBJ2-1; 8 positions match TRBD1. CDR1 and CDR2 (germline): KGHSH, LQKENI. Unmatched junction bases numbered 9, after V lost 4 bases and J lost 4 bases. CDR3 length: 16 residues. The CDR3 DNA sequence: TGTGCCAGCTCACTTAATCAGGGGGCGAAGTACAATGAGCAGTTCTTC. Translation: CASSLNQGAKYNEQFF.

The CDR3 DNA is TGTGCCAGCAGCCAAGGTCGACGTCACTATAATTCACCCCTCCACTTT. As protein: CASSQGRRHYNSPLHF. This chain links TRBV3-1 with TRBJ1-6, with no clear D. V was cut by 1 base and J by 3 bases, with 10 bases left in between. Germline values: CDR1 LGHDT, CDR2 YNNKEL (reference sequence). The CDR3 runs 16 residues.

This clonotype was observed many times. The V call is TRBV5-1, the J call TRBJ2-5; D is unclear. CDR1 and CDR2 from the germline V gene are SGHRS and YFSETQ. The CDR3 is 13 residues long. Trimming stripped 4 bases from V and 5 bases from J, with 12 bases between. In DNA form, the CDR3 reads TGCGCCAGCAGCCCCGACATGAGGGAGACCCAGTACTTC. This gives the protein CASSPDMRETQYF.

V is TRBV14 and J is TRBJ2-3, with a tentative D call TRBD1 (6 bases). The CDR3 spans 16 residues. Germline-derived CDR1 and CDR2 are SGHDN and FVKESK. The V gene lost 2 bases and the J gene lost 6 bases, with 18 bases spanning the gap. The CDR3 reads CASSQLGTSLMDTQYF. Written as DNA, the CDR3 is TGTGCCAGCAGCCAATTGGGGACATCTCTCATGGATACGCAGTATTTT.

The CDR3 nucleotides are TGTGCCAGCAGTCCAACGGGGGTGGGCTACGAGCAGTACTTC. This sequence encodes CASSPTGVGYEQYF. This chain joins TRBV12-3 or TRBV12-4 and TRBJ2-7; tentative D call: TRBD2 (6 bases). V was shortened by 5 bases and J by 3 bases, with 14 bases between the two germline ends. The CDR3 length is 14 residues.

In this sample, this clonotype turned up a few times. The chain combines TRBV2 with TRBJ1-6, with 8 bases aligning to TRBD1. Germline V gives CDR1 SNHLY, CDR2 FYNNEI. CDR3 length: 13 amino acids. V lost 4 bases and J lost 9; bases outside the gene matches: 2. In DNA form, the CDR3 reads TGTGCCAGCAGTGGACAGGGGTCTTCACCCCTCCACTTT. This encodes CASSGQGSSPLHF.

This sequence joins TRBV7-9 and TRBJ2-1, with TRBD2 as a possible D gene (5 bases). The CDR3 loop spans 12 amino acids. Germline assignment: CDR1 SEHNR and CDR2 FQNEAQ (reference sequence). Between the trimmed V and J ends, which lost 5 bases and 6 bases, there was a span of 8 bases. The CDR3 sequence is CASSELVNEQFF. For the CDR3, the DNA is TGTGCCAGCAGCGAACTAGTCAATGAGCAGTTCTTC.

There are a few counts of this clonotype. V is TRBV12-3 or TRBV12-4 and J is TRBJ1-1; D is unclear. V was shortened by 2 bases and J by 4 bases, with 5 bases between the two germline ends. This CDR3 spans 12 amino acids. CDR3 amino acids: CASSLIGTEAFF. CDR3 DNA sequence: TGTGCCAGCAGTTTAATTGGCACTGAAGCTTTCTTT.

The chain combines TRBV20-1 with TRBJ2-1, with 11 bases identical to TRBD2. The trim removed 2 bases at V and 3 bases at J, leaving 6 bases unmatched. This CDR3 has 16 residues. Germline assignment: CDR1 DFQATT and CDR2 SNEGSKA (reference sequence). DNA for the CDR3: TGCAGTGCTAGATCCCCAGGGACTAGCGGCTACAATGAGCAGTTCTTC. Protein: CSARSPGTSGYNEQFF.

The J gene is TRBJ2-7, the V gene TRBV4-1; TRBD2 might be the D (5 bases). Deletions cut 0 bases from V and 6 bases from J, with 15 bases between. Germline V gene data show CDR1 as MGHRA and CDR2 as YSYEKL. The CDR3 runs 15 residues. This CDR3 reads CASSQEVGSRGEQYV. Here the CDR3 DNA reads TGCGCCAGCAGCCAAGAGGTGGGGTCCCGGGGCGAGCAGTACGTC.